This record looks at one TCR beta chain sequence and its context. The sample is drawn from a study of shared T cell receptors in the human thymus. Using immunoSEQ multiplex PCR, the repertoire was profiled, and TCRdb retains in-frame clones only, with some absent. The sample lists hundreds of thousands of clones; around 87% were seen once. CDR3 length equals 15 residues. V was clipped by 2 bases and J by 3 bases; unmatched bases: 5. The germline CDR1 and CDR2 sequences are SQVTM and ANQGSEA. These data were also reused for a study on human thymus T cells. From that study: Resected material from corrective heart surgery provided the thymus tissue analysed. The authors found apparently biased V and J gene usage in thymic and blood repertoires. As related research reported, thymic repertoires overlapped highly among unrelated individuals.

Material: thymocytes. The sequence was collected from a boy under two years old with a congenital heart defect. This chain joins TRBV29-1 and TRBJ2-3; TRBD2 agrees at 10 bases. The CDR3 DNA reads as TGCAGCGTTGAAAACACTAGCGGGGATACAGATACGCAGTATTTT. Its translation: CSVENTSGDTDTQYF.